This T cell receptor (beta chain) was recovered during a study of T cells in tumors after PD-1 blockade. Either cemiplimab 350 mg every 2 weeks or pembrolizumab 200 mg every 3 weeks was given. Sequencing was performed with immunoSEQ multiplex PCR; in TCRdb, only in-frame clones are kept and a portion is missing. Here the sample spans approximately 3,800 clones, around two thirds being singletons. The sequenced sample was tumor tissue, obtained after anti-PD-1 treatment. This TCR derives from a human donor with cutaneous squamous cell carcinoma.

The CDR3 coding sequence is TGTGCCAGCAGCTTAAATGCGGCGATAAGCAGCCCACCCCTCCACTTT. Translating gives CASSLNAAISSPPLHF. This chain links TRBV7-9 with TRBJ1-6; D is undetermined. Germline V gives CDR1 SEHNR, CDR2 FQNEAQ (reference sequence). Trimming pared 2 bases from V and 11 bases from J, leaving 19 bases between. CDR3 length: 16 residues.